The rows below give T cell receptor beta chains drawn from one sample of a study of T cell responses to AZD1222 COVID-19 vaccine. Using immunoSEQ multiplex PCR, the repertoire was profiled, and TCRdb retains in-frame clones only, with some absent. The sample includes roughly 140,000 clones, around 90% of them seen just once. Sequences were derived from peripheral blood, sampled 28 days after the second AZD1222 dose. The origin of the receptors is an adult who received the AZD1222 COVID-19 vaccine. CDR3s include the opening cysteine and the closing phenylalanine or tryptophan. The order of the fields is clone size, D gene, J gene, V gene, CDR3 protein, CDR3 DNA. The D gene is left open where the match is weak. Where a row states a size, it is once, few, many or the class of an expanded clone; other rows omit it.

-,-,TRBJ1-2,TRBV24-1,CATSVGSDYGYTF,TGTGCCACCAGTGTGGGCAGCGACTATGGCTACACCTTC
-,-,TRBJ1-5,TRBV5-8,CASSPGPNQPQHF,TGTGCCAGCAGCCCCGGGCCCAATCAGCCCCAGCATTTT
-,-,TRBJ1-6,TRBV11-2,CASSLLGTSSYNSPLHF,TGTGCCAGCAGCTTATTAGGCACCAGCTCCTATAATTCACCCCTCCACTTT
-,-,TRBJ2-7,TRBV28,CASSPGTDTYEQYF,TGTGCCAGCAGTCCCGGGACTGATACCTACGAGCAGTACTTC
-,-,TRBJ2-7,TRBV15,CATSRPGAAYEQYF,TGTGCCACCAGCAGACCAGGGGCCGCCTACGAGCAGTACTTC
-,TRBD1,TRBJ2-6,TRBV27,CASSLSGTGSGANVLTF,TGTGCCAGCAGTTTATCCGGGACAGGGTCTGGGGCCAACGTCCTGACTTTC
-,TRBD2,TRBJ2-2,TRBV27,CATGTSGGATNTGELFF,TGTGCCACCGGGACTAGCGGGGGGGCTACGAACACCGGGGAGCTGTTTTTT
once,-,TRBJ2-3,TRBV18,CASSSQGTSTDTQYF,TGTGCCAGCTCATCACAGGGAACTAGCACAGATACGCAGTATTTT
-,-,TRBJ2-7,TRBV27,CASSFYAERPYEQYF,TGTGCCAGCAGTTTTTACGCGGAACGCCCCTACGAGCAGTACTTC
-,TRBD1,TRBJ1-3,TRBV7-2,CASSQGQGSTIYF,TGTGCCAGCAGCCAGGGACAGGGGTCCACCATATATTTT
-,-,TRBJ2-7,TRBV7-9,CASSLDPTYEQYF,TGTGCCAGCAGCTTAGACCCTACTTACGAGCAGTACTTC
-,TRBD2,TRBJ2-3,TRBV7-3,CASSLPLKAGPEVLADTQYF,TGTGCCAGCAGCTTACCCCTGAAAGCGGGACCTGAGGTTTTAGCAGATACGCAGTATTTT
-,-,TRBJ1-4,TRBV11-2,CASSPARGDLLLFF,TGTGCCAGCAGCCCAGCCAGGGGTGATTTGCTCCTGTTTTTT
-,TRBD2,TRBJ2-7,TRBV5-1,CASKRQIIGTSGSYEQYF,TGCGCCAGCAAACGCCAGATAATCGGGACTAGCGGGAGCTACGAGCAGTACTTC
-,TRBD1,TRBJ2-7,TRBV7-2,CASSVTGTSNEQYF,TGTGCCAGCAGCGTGACAGGGACCTCGAACGAGCAGTACTTC
-,-,TRBJ1-2,TRBV12-3/TRBV12-4,CASDSDGGSYTF,TGTGCCAGCGACTCGGACGGGGGATCCTACACCTTC
-,-,TRBJ2-7,TRBV11-3,CASSLGAYEQYF,TGTGCCAGCAGCTTGGGCGCTTACGAGCAGTACTTC
-,-,TRBJ2-7,TRBV6-5,CASSYSTGVGSYEQYF,TGTGCCAGCAGTTACTCGACCGGGGTTGGCTCCTACGAGCAGTACTTC
-,-,TRBJ2-7,TRBV4-1,CASSQGPSTGFGAGRYEQYF,-
-,-,TRBJ2-7,TRBV7-8,CASSLEGVRGGSYEQYF,TGTGCCAGCAGCTTAGAGGGGGTTAGAGGGGGCTCCTACGAGCAGTACTTC
once,-,TRBJ1-2,TRBV10-2,CASQTDAYGYTF,TGCGCCAGCCAGACAGACGCTTATGGCTACACCTTC
-,TRBD2,TRBJ2-5,TRBV3-1/TRBV3-2,CASSPPRRLAGEETQYF,TGTGCCAGCAGCCCCCCTCGTCGACTAGCTGGGGAAGAGACCCAGTACTTC
once,-,TRBJ2-7,TRBV2,CASSGLLAYEQYF,TGTGCCAGCAGTGGATTGTTAGCCTACGAGCAGTACTTC
-,-,TRBJ1-6,TRBV28,CASRFGNSPLHF,TGTGCCAGCAGATTTGGTAATTCACCCCTCCACTTT
-,-,TRBJ2-7,TRBV6-5,CAEYFTYSRVGEQYF,TGTGCCGAATACTTCACCTACAGCAGGGTGGGAGAGCAGTACTTC
-,-,TRBJ2-7,TRBV21-1,CASSATGTSGSEQYF,TGTGCCAGCAGCGCCACCGGGACTAGCGGGAGCGAGCAGTACTTC
-,-,TRBJ2-7,TRBV25-1,CASSEWGEQYF,TGTGCCAGCAGTGAATGGGGGGAGCAGTACTTC
once,-,TRBJ2-2,TRBV27,CASTTGQNTGELFF,TGTGCCAGCACCACCGGACAAAACACCGGGGAGCTGTTTTTT
-,-,TRBJ2-5,TRBV19,CASSIGGKSETQYF,TGTGCCAGTAGTATAGGCGGGAAGAGTGAGACCCAGTACTTC
-,-,TRBJ2-1,TRBV5-7,CASSRQSGTYNEQFF,TGTGCCAGCAGCCGTCAGAGCGGAACCTACAATGAGCAGTTCTTC
-,-,TRBJ1-1,TRBV6-6,CASSRNWPWRVVTEAFF,TGTGCCAGCAGTCGGAATTGGCCCTGGCGGGTGGTCACTGAAGCTTTCTTT
once,-,TRBJ1-1,TRBV11-1,CASSLVSQMNTEAFF,TGTGCCAGCAGCTTAGTCTCTCAGATGAACACTGAAGCTTTCTTT
-,TRBD2,TRBJ2-5,TRBV18,CASSPRSGREETQYF,TGTGCCAGCTCACCTCGGTCCGGGAGGGAAGAGACCCAGTACTTC
-,-,TRBJ1-2,TRBV12-3/TRBV12-4,CASSFQGGGYTF,TGTGCCAGCAGTTTTCAGGGAGGCGGCTACACCTTC
-,-,TRBJ2-7,TRBV28,CASSFRHKLEQYF,TGTGCCAGCAGTTTCCGGCACAAACTCGAGCAGTACTTC
-,-,TRBJ1-3,TRBV7-6,CASSKGRDTIYF,TGTGCCAGCAGTAAAGGGAGGGACACCATATATTTT
-,-,TRBJ2-7,TRBV25-1,CASSRNYEQYF,TGTGCCAGCAGCAGGAACTACGAGCAGTACTTC
-,-,TRBJ1-5,TRBV9,CASSVGGPNQPQHF,TGTGCCAGCAGCGTAGGGGGGCCCAATCAGCCCCAGCATTTT
-,-,TRBJ2-1,TRBV24-1,CATSDFLGYEQFF,TGTGCCACCAGTGATTTCCTGGGGTATGAGCAGTTCTTC